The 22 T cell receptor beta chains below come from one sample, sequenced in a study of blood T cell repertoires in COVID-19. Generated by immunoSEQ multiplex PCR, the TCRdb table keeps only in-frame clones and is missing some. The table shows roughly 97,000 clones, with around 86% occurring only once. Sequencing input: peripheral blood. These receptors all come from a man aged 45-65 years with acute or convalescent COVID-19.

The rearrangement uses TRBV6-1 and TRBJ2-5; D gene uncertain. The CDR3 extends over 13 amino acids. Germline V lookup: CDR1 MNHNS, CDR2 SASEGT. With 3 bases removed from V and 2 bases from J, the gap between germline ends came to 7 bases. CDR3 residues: CASSDTFQETQYF. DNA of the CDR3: TGTGCCAGCAGTGACACATTTCAAGAGACCCAGTACTTC.

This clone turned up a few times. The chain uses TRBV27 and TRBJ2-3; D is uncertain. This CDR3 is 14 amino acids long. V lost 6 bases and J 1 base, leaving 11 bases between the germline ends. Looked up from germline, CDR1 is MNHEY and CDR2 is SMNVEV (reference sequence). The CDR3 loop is CASSRMSGTDTQYF. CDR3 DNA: TGTGCCAGCAGCCGAATGAGCGGCACAGATACGCAGTATTTT.

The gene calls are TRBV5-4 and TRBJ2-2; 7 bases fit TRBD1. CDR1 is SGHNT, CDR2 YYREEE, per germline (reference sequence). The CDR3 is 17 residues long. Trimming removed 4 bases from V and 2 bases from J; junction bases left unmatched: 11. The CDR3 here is CASSPSPDRVNTGELFF. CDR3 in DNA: TGTGCCAGCAGCCCATCCCCAGACAGGGTAAACACCGGGGAGCTGTTTTTT.

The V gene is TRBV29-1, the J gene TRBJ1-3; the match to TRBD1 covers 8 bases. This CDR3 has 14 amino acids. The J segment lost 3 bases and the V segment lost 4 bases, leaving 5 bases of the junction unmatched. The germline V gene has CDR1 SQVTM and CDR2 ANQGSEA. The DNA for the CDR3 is TGCAGCGTTGTTGACAGGGGAGGTGGAAACACCATATATTTT. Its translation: CSVVDRGGGNTIYF.

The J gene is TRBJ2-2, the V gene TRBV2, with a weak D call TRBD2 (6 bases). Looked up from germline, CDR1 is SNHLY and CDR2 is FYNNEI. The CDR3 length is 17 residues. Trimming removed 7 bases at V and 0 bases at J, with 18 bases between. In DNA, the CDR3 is TGTGCCAGCATGGAGACAGCACGACTAGCGAACACCGGGGAGCTGTTTTTT. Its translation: CASMETARLANTGELFF.

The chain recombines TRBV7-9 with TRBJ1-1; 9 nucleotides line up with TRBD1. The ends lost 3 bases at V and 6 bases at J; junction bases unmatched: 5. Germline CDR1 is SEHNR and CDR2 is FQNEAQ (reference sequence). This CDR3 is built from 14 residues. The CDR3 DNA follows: TGTGCCAGCAGCTTCCCGGGACAGGGTTCTGAAGCTTTCTTT. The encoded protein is CASSFPGQGSEAFF. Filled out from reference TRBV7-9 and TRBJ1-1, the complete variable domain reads DTGVSQNPRHKITKRGQNVTFRCDPISEHNRLYWYRQTLGQGPEFLTYFQNEAQLEKSRLLSDRFSAERPKGSFSTLEIQRTEQGDSAMYLCASSFPGQGSEAFFGQGTRLTVV.

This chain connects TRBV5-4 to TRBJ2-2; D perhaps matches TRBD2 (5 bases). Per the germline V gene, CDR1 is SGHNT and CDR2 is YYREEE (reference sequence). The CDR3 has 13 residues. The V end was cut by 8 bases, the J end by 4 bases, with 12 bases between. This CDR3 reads CARNAGRTGELFF. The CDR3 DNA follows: TGTGCCAGGAATGCGGGCCGCACCGGGGAGCTGTTTTTT.

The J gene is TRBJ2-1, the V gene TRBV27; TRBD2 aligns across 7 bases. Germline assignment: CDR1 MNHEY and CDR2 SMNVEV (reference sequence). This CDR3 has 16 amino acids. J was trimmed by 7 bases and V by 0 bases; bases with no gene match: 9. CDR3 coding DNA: TGTGCCAGCAGTTTATCGGCAGCGGGACTGTGGAATGAGCAGTTCTTC. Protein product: CASSLSAAGLWNEQFF.

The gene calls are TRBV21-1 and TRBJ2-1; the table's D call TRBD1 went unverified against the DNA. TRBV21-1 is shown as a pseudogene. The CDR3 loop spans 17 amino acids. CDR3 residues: CASSRPQGPCSYNEQFF. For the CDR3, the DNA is TGTGCCAGCAGCAGGCCACAGGGCCCCTGCTCCTACAATGAGCAGTTCTTC.

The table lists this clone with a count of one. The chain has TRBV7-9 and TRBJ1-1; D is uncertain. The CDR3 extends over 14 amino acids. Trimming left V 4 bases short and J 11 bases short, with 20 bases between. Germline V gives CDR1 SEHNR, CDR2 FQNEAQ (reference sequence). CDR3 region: CASSSRGSPIGAFF. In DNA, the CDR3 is TGTGCCAGCAGCTCACGAGGGTCACCCATTGGGGCTTTCTTT.

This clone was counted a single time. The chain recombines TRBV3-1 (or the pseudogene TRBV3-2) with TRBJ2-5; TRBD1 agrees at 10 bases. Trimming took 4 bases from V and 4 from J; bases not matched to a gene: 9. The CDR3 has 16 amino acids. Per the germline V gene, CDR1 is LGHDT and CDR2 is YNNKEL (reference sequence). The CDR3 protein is CASSRRDRGAGETQYF. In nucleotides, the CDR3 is TGTGCCAGCAGCCGTAGGGACAGGGGAGCGGGAGAGACCCAGTACTTC.

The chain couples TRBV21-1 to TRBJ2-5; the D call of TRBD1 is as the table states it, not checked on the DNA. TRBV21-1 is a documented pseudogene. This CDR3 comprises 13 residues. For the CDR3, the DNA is TGTGCCAGCAGCAAAATGGGCAAAGAGACCCAGTACTTC. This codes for CASSKMGKETQYF.

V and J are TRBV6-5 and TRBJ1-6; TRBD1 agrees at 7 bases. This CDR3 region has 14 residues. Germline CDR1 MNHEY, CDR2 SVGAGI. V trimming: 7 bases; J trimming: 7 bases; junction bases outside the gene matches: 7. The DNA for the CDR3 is TGTGCCAGCACCCCTGGGACAGTCAATTCACCCCTCCACTTT. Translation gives CASTPGTVNSPLHF.

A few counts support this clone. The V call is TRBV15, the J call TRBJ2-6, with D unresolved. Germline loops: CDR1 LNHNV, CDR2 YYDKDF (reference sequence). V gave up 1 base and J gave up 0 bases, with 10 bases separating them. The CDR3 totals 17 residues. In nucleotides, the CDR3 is TGTGCCACCAGCAGAGGAGGCAGCCGCTCTGGGGCCAACGTCCTGACTTTC. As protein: CATSRGGSRSGANVLTF.

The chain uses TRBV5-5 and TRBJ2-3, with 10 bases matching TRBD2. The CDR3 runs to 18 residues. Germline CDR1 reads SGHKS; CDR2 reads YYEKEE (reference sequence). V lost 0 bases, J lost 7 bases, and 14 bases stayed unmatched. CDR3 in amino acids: CASSLVAAGGASRNTQYF. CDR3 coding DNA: TGTGCCAGCAGCTTGGTCGCAGCGGGAGGGGCTTCACGAAATACGCAGTATTTT.

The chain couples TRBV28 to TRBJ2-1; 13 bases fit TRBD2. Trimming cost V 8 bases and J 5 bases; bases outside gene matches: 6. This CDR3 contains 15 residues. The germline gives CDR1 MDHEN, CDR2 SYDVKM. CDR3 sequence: CASAGTSGTHNEQFF. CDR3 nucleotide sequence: TGTGCCAGCGCCGGGACTAGCGGGACCCACAATGAGCAGTTCTTC.

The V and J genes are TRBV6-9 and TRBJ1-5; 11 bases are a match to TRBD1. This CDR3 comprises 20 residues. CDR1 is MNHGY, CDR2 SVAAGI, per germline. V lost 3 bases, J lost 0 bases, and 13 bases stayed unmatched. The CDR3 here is CASSYPIYRDRGDSNQPQHF. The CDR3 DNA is TGTGCCAGCAGTTACCCAATTTACCGGGACAGGGGGGATAGCAATCAGCCCCAGCATTTT.

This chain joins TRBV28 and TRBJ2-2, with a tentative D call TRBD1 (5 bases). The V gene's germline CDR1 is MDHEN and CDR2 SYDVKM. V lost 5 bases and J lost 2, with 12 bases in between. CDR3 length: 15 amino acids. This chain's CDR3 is CASSRWTSNTGELFF. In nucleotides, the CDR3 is TGTGCCAGCAGTCGTTGGACATCAAACACCGGGGAGCTGTTTTTT.

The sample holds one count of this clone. CDR3 DNA: TGTGCCAGCTTTACCCCGGGACTAGCGAAGAACGAGCAGTACTTC. It codes for CASFTPGLAKNEQYF. This chain connects TRBV2 to TRBJ2-7; 10 positions match TRBD2. Trimming cost V 8 bases and J 5 bases; bases outside gene matches: 12. CDR1 and CDR2 from the germline V gene are SNHLY and FYNNEI. The CDR3 has 15 residues.

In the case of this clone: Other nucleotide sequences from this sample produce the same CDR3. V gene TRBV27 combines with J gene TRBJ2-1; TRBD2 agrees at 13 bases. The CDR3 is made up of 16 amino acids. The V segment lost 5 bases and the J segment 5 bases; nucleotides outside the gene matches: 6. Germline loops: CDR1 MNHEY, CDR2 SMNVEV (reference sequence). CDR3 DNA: TGTGCCAGCAGTCTACTCGGACTAGCGGGGGACAATGAGCAGTTCTTC. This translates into CASSLLGLAGDNEQFF.

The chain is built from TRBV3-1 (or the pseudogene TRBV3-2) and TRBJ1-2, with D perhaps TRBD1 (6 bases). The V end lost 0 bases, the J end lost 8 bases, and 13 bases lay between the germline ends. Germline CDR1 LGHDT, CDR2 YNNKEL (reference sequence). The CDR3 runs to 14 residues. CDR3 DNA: TGTGCCAGCAGCCAAGATCCAGGGGTGAGGGGCTACACCTTC. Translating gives CASSQDPGVRGYTF.

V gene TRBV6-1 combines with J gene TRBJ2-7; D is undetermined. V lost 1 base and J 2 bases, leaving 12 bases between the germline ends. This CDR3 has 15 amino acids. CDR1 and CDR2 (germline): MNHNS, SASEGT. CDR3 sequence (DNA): TGTGCCAGCAGTGAAGGGCTAGGCGCAACCTACGAGCAGTACTTC. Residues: CASSEGLGATYEQYF.